These 8 T cell receptor beta chains share one sample of origin, sequenced in a study of blood T cell repertoires in COVID-19. Sequencing was performed with immunoSEQ multiplex PCR; in TCRdb, only in-frame clones are kept and a portion is missing. The sample shows approximately 190,000 clones, 85% to 90% of them seen only once. Sequencing input: PBMCs or T cells enriched from blood (not recorded which). The receptors originated from a woman aged 40 to 55 in a cohort exposed to, infected with or recovered from COVID-19 (not recorded which).

The J gene is TRBJ1-2, the V gene TRBV9; 7 nucleotides align to TRBD1. The trim removed 0 bases at V and 0 bases at J, leaving 2 bases unmatched. From germline, CDR1 is SGDLS and CDR2 YYNGEE. This CDR3 has 15 residues. The CDR3 DNA follows: TGTGCCAGCAGCGTAGAGGGACAGCCTAACTATGGCTACACCTTC. Encoded protein: CASSVEGQPNYGYTF.

The V call is TRBV6-5, the J call TRBJ1-3; possibly TRBD1 for D (5 bases). The V end was cut by 5 bases, the J end by 0 bases, with 11 bases between. The CDR3 is made up of 15 amino acids. Germline V gene lookup returns CDR1 MNHEY and CDR2 SVGAGI. For the CDR3, the DNA is TGTGCCAGCAGTCCGACAGTACACTCTGGAAACACCATATATTTT. This gives the protein CASSPTVHSGNTIYF.

The chain couples TRBV24-1 to TRBJ1-2; 9 bases fit TRBD1. The ends lost 5 bases at V and 3 bases at J; junction bases unmatched: 6. CDR1 KGHDR and CDR2 SFDVKD come from the germline V gene. The CDR3 contains 15 residues. The CDR3 nucleotides read TGTGCCACCAGTGGTTCCGGGACAGGGTACTATGGCTACACCTTC. Translated: CATSGSGTGYYGYTF.

The chain uses TRBV25-1 and TRBJ1-4, with 8 bases that match TRBD1. The germline gives CDR1 MGHDK, CDR2 SYGVNS. The V and J ends lost 6 bases and 5 bases, in that order; junction bases with no gene match: 5. CDR3 size: 14 residues. This CDR3 reads CASSEDRENEKLFF. The CDR3, as DNA: TGTGCCAGCAGCGAGGACAGGGAAAATGAAAAACTGTTTTTT.

The chain uses TRBV5-1 and TRBJ2-2; a possible D gene is TRBD1 (5 bases). The length of the CDR3 is 13 residues. CDR1 is SGHRS and CDR2 is YFSETQ in the germline V gene. V lost 2 bases and J lost 7, with 9 bases in between. In DNA, the CDR3 is TGCGCCAGCAGCTTCGAAACAGGCGGGGAGCTGTTTTTT. Amino acids: CASSFETGGELFF.

V gene TRBV5-6 combines with J gene TRBJ1-3; D gene uncertain. The CDR3 is 12 amino acids. Per germline, CDR1 SGHDT and CDR2 YYEEEE. V was cut by 0 bases and J by 6 bases, with 4 bases left in between. CDR3 in DNA: TGTGCCAGCAGCTTGGCCTCAAACACCATATATTTT. Its translation: CASSLASNTIYF.

V is TRBV2 and J is TRBJ2-3, with D possibly matching TRBD1 (5 bases). V lost 2 bases and J 6 bases, leaving 15 bases between the germline ends. Germline V lookup: CDR1 SNHLY, CDR2 FYNNEI. CDR3 size: 15 residues. CDR3 region: CASSERGRDGDTQYF. The CDR3 DNA is TGTGCCAGCAGTGAAAGGGGCAGGGATGGGGATACGCAGTATTTT. Drawing the rest from reference TRBV2 and TRBJ2-3, the complete variable domain is EPEVTQTPSHQVTQMGQEVILRCVPISNHLYFYWYRQILGQKVEFLVSFYNNEISEKSEIFDDQFSVERPDGSNFTLKIRSTKLEDSAMYFCASSERGRDGDTQYFGPGTRLTVL.

The genes are TRBV13 and TRBJ1-3; 8 positions match TRBD1. Germline loops: CDR1 PRHDT, CDR2 FYEKMQ (reference sequence). V was clipped by 3 bases and J by 4 bases; unmatched bases: 14. This CDR3 region has 18 residues. CDR3 sequence: CASSLLTPDRDMGNTIYF. The DNA of the CDR3 is TGTGCCAGCAGCTTGTTGACCCCGGACAGGGACATGGGAAACACCATATATTTT.